The following is a T cell receptor beta chain sequence with its context. The antigen remains unidentified. The germline gives CDR1 SGHDT, CDR2 YYEEEE. This CDR3 is built from 15 residues. The trim removed 4 bases at V and 15 bases at J, leaving 12 bases unmatched. The entry originates in a study of vaccination effects on CD4 cells after COVID-19. Repertoires were generated with immunoSEQ multiplex PCR, while TCRdb's copy carries only in-frame clones and drops some. Altogether just under 65,000 clones are present, roughly 80% being singletons, with the ten largest covering about 4%. The ViraFEST assay expanded antigen-specific CD4+ T cells with viral peptide pools before sequencing. Culturing for ten to eleven days preceded CD4+ T cell isolation. Nucleocapsid antibody tests were negative, and the vaccine recipients had no prior SARS-CoV-2 infection.

The V gene is TRBV5-6, the J gene TRBJ2-1, with 14 bases aligning to TRBD2. The TCR comes from a human donor who received a COVID-19 vaccine. This sample comprised CD4+ T cells from PBMCs cultured with HCoV-OC43 spike peptides, obtained before COVID-19 vaccination. Regarding subset: HCoV-OC43 spike overlapping peptide pool stimulation. CDR3 region: CASSPPGLAGVVWFF. CDR3 DNA: TGTGCCAGCAGCCCTCCGGGACTAGCGGGGGTAGTTTGGTTCTTC.